The clone carrying this TCR beta chain was detected a few times. The antigen is unknown. This sample was taken from a study of identical twins. Points from the study as a whole: Sharing of beta out-of-frame sequences by twins showed a weaker excess.

The CDR3 totals 16 residues. V was trimmed by 0 bases and J by 4 bases, leaving 14 bases between them. CDR1 and CDR2 from the germline V gene are SGDLS and YYNGEE. TCRdb called the 5' RACE reads again in MiXCR, with one record for every CDR3 protein. The table includes 500,000 or so distinct CDR3 sequences, roughly a fifth detected once. These records were also assigned to another study, of T cells expressing NK-cell markers. That report notes: The contribution of dominant NKG2C+ clonotypes to CD8+ T cells in more than five donors was about 1.0-7.0%. Similarly, these clonotypes led the CD3+CD56-NKG2C+ fraction as well in several donors.

The specimen was CD4+ T cells sorted from blood. The origin of this receptor is a woman younger than 35 in good health. The J gene is TRBJ1-3, the V gene TRBV9; D not resolved. The CDR3 sequence is CASSVAGSMTGNTIYF. The DNA of the CDR3 is TGTGCCAGCAGCGTAGCGGGCTCTATGACGGGAAACACCATATATTTT.